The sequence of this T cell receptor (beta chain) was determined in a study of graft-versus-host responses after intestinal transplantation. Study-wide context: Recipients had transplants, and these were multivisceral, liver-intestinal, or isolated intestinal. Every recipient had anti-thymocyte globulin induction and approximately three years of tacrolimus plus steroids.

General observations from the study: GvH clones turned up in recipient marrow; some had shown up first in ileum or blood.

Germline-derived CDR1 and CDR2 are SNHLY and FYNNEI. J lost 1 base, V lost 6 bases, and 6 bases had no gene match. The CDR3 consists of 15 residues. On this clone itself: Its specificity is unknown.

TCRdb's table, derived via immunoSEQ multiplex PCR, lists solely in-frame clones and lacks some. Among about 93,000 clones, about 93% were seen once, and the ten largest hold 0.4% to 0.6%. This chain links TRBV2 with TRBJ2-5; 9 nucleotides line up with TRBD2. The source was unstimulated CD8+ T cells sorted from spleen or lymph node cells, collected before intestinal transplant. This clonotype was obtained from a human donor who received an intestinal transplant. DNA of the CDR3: TGTGCCAGCAGCCCCCTAGCGGGGCCCCAAGAGACCCAGTACTTC. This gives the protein CASSPLAGPQETQYF.